Here is one T cell receptor beta chain with its context. These data come from a study of blood T cell repertoires in COVID-19. This table comes from immunoSEQ multiplex PCR, and its TCRdb copy is limited to in-frame clones, with some not included. The sample contains just over 90,000 clones, roughly 88% of which appear only once. Trimming pared 0 bases from V and 3 bases from J, leaving 15 bases between. The CDR3 runs 17 residues. The germline V gene encodes CDR1 LGHNA and CDR2 YSLEER. The source material was peripheral blood. The source of this sequence is a human donor with active COVID-19. The donor label of this sample is uncertain. This chain uses TRBV4-3 with TRBJ1-3; a possible D gene is TRBD1 (6 bases). This CDR3 reads CASSQDQGGWFGNTIYF. CDR3 nucleotide sequence: TGCGCCAGCAGCCAAGATCAAGGGGGTTGGTTTGGAAACACCATATATTTT.